This note documents a single T cell receptor beta chain sequence. Its antigen is unknown. Chemo-refractory metastatic non-small-cell lung cancer patients received focal radiation with ipilimumab CTLA-4 blockade. This sample was taken from a study of radiotherapy plus CTLA-4 blockade in lung cancer. Study information: Objective responses were documented in around 19% of patients, with disease control in around 30%. Study-level results: Once radiotherapy plus ipilimumab had been given, TCR clones derived from tumor expanded in blood. Early blood T cell clone changes and increased post-radiation serum interferon-beta were reportedly the strongest response predictors.

Repertoires were generated with immunoSEQ multiplex PCR, while TCRdb's copy carries only in-frame clones and drops some. The sample comprises 81,000 or so clones, about four fifths of which are singletons, and roughly 15% rests with the top ten. This specimen was peripheral blood, taken from a patient treated with radiotherapy plus ipilimumab. The clonotype was recovered from a human donor with non-small cell lung cancer that progressed on radiotherapy plus ipilimumab.

The CDR3 coding sequence is TGTGCCAGTTGTCCCGGGACAGGGCCCTACGAGCAGTACTTC. This encodes CASCPGTGPYEQYF. This sequence joins TRBV19 and TRBJ2-7; 9 bases line up with TRBD1. V trimming: 8 bases; J trimming: 2 bases; junction bases outside the gene matches: 7. The germline V gene encodes CDR1 LNHDA and CDR2 SQIVND (reference sequence). This CDR3 is 14 amino acids long.